This TCR beta chain derives from a study of cytomegalovirus exposure and HLA in healthy donors. Study observations and caveats: In vitro work confirmed that a few CMV-associated chains recognize CMV antigens.

CDR3 length: 14 amino acids. V dropped 4 bases and J dropped 8; count of bases not matched to a gene: 5. Looked up from germline, CDR1 is LNHDA and CDR2 is SQIVND (reference sequence). To note about this clone: Its antigen remains unknown.

The PCR ran on 60 Vbeta and 13 Jbeta primers. Only in-frame clones appear in the TCRdb table, and some are missing; sequencing was by immunoSEQ multiplex PCR. The sample consists of about 240,000 clones, 80% to 85% of them appearing once. What was sequenced was PBMCs. The genes are TRBV19 and TRBJ1-6, with 7 bases identical to TRBD1. The source is a woman aged 55 to 70 in good health and CMV-seropositive. The CDR3: CASSNRDRYSPLHF. In nucleotides, the CDR3 is TGTGCCAGTAGTAACCGGGACAGATATTCACCCCTCCACTTT.